This record covers a single TCR beta chain. Some clones are missing from TCRdb's copy, which holds only in-frame ones; the method was immunoSEQ multiplex PCR. Of approximately 160,000 clones in the sample, 80% to 95% were seen once. The data originate from a study of blood T cell repertoires in COVID-19. On the study more broadly: Collection of acute and convalescent COVID-19 samples took place in the United States, Italy and Spain. Sources were T cells, B-cell-depleted T cells, or PBMCs; the material itself was cDNA or gDNA.

Seattle-derived patients entered the study during active infection and were followed longitudinally. The V end was cut by 5 bases, the J end by 2 bases, with 10 bases between. This CDR3 is built from 14 residues. Germline-derived CDR1 and CDR2 are SGHNT and YYREEE (reference sequence). Source material: peripheral blood. This sequence joins TRBV5-4 and TRBJ2-2, with no clear D. The sequence was obtained from a woman aged 55-70 years with COVID-19, enrolled during active disease. The CDR3, as DNA: TGTGCCAGCAGTAGAACAGTAAACACCGGGGAGCTGTTTTTT. Translating gives CASSRTVNTGELFF.